This section outlines one T cell receptor (beta chain) sequence together with its context. Naivety among CD8 cells was defined by CD45RO negativity and positive CCR7 selection, thereby excluding terminally differentiated effector memory CD45RA+ cells. This sample is part of a study of shared clonotypes between healthy human individuals. Trimming cost V 6 bases and J 7 bases; bases outside gene matches: 4. Germline V gene data show CDR1 as SQVTM and CDR2 as ANQGSEA. This CDR3 is 12 amino acids long. Repertoires were generated with immunoSEQ multiplex PCR, while TCRdb's copy carries only in-frame clones and drops some. The sample contains approximately 2,000,000 clones, roughly 95% of which appear only once.

The V call is TRBV29-1, the J call TRBJ2-2; 8 nucleotides line up with TRBD1. The sample comprised naive CD8+ T cells from PBMCs. This TCR came from a man aged 18 to 29 in good health. Some clones in this sample may be carry-over from other donors' samples. CDR3 loop: CSVAGQGGELFF. As DNA, the CDR3 is TGCAGCGTCGCAGGACAGGGCGGGGAGCTGTTTTTT.